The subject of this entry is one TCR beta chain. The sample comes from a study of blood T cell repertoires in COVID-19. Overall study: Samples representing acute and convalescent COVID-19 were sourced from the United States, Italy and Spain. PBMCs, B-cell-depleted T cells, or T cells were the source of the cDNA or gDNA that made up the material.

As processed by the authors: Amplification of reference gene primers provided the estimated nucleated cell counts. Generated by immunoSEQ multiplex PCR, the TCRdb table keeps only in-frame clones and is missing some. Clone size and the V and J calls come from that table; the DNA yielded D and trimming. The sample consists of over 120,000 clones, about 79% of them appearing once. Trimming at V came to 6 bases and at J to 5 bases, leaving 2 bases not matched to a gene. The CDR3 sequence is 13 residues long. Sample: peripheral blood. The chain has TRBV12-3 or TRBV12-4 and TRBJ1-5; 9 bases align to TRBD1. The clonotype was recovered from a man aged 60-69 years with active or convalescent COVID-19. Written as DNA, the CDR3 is TGTGCCAGCAGCCGGACAGGGGATCAGCCCCAGCATTTT. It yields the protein CASSRTGDQPQHF.